This T cell receptor (beta chain) was sequenced for a study of spatial heterogeneity in lung cancer. Study details: Detection consistently captured more beta-chain sequences than alpha-chain sequences.

Relative to its sample, this clonotype is medium-sized. A distinct unique molecular identifier was carried by each TCR cDNA molecule. TCRdb reprocessed the 5' RACE reads via MiXCR and lists one record per CDR3 protein. The top ten clones hold around 17% of a sample with 2,500 to 4,000 distinct CDR3 sequences, roughly 4.3% of them seen once. Documented time point: sample taken at primary tumor resection. Samples were donated by 72 untreated early-stage non-small cell lung cancer patients. The input material, whole RNA from tumor, nontumor lung or frozen PBMC, was sequenced unsorted. The J segment lost 6 bases and the V segment lost 10 bases, leaving 5 bases of the junction unmatched. Germline V CDR1 and CDR2: WSHSY, SAAADI. The CDR3 loop spans 14 amino acids.

The material sequenced was normal lung tissue next to the tumor, taken at surgery. The J gene is TRBJ2-1, the V gene TRBV10-2, with 14 bases that match TRBD2. The receptor comes from a male donor with early-stage non-small cell lung cancer. The CDR3 nucleotides read TGCGCCACCGGACTAGCGGGAGGTCTCAATGAGCAGTTCTTC. This codes for CATGLAGGLNEQFF.